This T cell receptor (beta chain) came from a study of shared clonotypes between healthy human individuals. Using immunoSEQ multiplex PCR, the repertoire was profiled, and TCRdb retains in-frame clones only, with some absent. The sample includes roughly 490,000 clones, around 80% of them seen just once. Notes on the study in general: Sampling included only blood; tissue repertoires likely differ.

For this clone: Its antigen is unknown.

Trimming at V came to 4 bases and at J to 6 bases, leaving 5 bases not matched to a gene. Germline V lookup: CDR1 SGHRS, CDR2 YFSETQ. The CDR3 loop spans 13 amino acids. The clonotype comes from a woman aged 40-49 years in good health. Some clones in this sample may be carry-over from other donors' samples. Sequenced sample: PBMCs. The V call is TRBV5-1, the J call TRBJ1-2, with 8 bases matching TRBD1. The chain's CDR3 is CASSPGQVHGYTF. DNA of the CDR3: TGCGCCAGCAGCCCGGGACAGGTCCATGGCTACACCTTC.